The 21 T cell receptor beta chains below come from one sample, sequenced in a study of PD-1 blockade in classical Hodgkin lymphoma. Clones were sequenced by immunoSEQ multiplex PCR, and TCRdb holds only the in-frame ones, with some missing. The sample has 25,000 to 35,000 clones, approximately 94% seen once; the top ten hold around 2%. Noted time point: newly diagnosed, previously untreated cHL patient sample. What was sequenced was peripheral blood mononuclear cells (PBMCs). All receptors come from a human donor with classical Hodgkin lymphoma.

The chain is built from TRBV28 and TRBJ1-5, with D possibly matching TRBD1 (5 bases). CDR1 and CDR2 from the germline V gene are MDHEN and SYDVKM. The CDR3 consists of 14 residues. Trimming removed 3 bases from V and 5 bases from J, with 11 bases in between. CDR3 in DNA: TGTGCCAGCAGTTTCCTCCAGGGCTATCAGCCCCAGCATTTT. Residues: CASSFLQGYQPQHF.

This chain joins TRBV2 and TRBJ1-5; the match to TRBD1 covers 7 bases. V shed 5 bases and J 7 bases; nucleotides not matched to a gene: 8. The CDR3 is made up of 14 amino acids. The germline V gene encodes CDR1 SNHLY and CDR2 FYNNEI. The CDR3: CASSFRGVGQPQHF. The CDR3 region has the DNA TGTGCCAGCAGTTTCAGGGGGGTAGGGCAGCCCCAGCATTTT.

The chain combines TRBV19 with TRBJ1-3; the match to TRBD1 covers 7 bases. The CDR3 is 15 amino acids. The germline V gene has CDR1 LNHDA and CDR2 SQIVND (reference sequence). J gave up 4 bases and V 3 bases, and 6 bases lay outside the gene matches. As DNA, the CDR3 is TGTGCCAGTAGTATCGAGGGGGCCTGGGGAAACACCATATATTTT. Translation: CASSIEGAWGNTIYF.

V gene TRBV7-2 combines with J gene TRBJ1-4; a possible D gene is TRBD1 (6 bases). The germline CDR1 and CDR2 sequences are SGHTA and FQGNSA. The CDR3 has 15 amino acids. Deletions cut 1 base from V and 8 bases from J, with 14 bases between. The CDR3 here is CASSLDRQGREKLFF. The CDR3 DNA reads as TGTGCCAGCAGCTTAGATCGCCAGGGGCGGGAAAAACTGTTTTTT.

The chain uses TRBV30 and TRBJ1-3, with D maybe TRBD1 (5 bases). Germline CDR1 GTSNPN, CDR2 SVGIG (reference sequence). The CDR3 length is 12 residues. V lost 5 bases and J 1 base, leaving 6 bases between the germline ends. CDR3 nucleotide sequence: TGTGCCTGGGACAGATCTGGAAACACCATATATTTT. Translating gives CAWDRSGNTIYF.

This rearrangement joins TRBV18 to TRBJ2-7; D gene uncertain. The CDR3 contains 14 residues. Trimming shortened V by 5 bases and J by 2 bases, and 13 bases separated the two germline ends. CDR1 is KGHSH, CDR2 LQKENI, per germline. DNA for the CDR3: TGTGCCAGCTCAGCCTCCGACGGCACCTACGAGCAGTACTTC. Translating gives CASSASDGTYEQYF.

This chain joins TRBV7-2 and TRBJ1-2; a possible D gene is TRBD1 (5 bases). The germline V gene has CDR1 SGHTA and CDR2 FQGNSA. The ends were cut back, 4 bases at V and 2 bases at J, with 14 bases in the middle. The CDR3 contains 15 residues. For the CDR3, the DNA is TGTGCCAGCAGCTCCCTGAGGGGCACAAACTATGGCTACACCTTC. It specifies CASSSLRGTNYGYTF.

This clone came up a few times. CDR3 sequence: CASSASGGTDTQYF. The CDR3 DNA sequence: TGTGCCAGCAGTGCTAGCGGGGGGACAGATACGCAGTATTTT. The chain recombines TRBV6-4 with TRBJ2-3; TRBD2 matches 11 bases. The V segment lost 4 bases and the J segment 3 bases; nucleotides outside the gene matches: 0. The length of the CDR3 is 14 residues. Per germline, CDR1 MRHNA and CDR2 SNTAGT.

The chain uses TRBV30 and TRBJ2-3; 10 bases fit TRBD2. V lost 7 bases, J lost 0 bases, and 4 bases stayed unmatched. Germline V gene lookup returns CDR1 GTSNPN and CDR2 SVGIG (reference sequence). The CDR3 totals 14 residues. In DNA, the CDR3 is TGTGCCTCTCGGACTAGCGGAAGCACAGATACGCAGTATTTT. It translates to CASRTSGSTDTQYF.

The chain carries TRBV6-5 and TRBJ2-7; 9 nucleotides line up with TRBD2. Per the germline V gene, CDR1 is MNHEY and CDR2 is SVGAGI. There are 16 residues in the CDR3. V gave up 1 base and J gave up 3 bases; unmatched junction bases: 7. The CDR3 DNA is TGTGCCAGCAGTTACTTGGGCGGGACTAGCATCTACGAGCAGTACTTC. It codes for CASSYLGGTSIYEQYF.

The genes are TRBV19 and TRBJ2-3; 10 positions agree with TRBD2. The germline gives CDR1 LNHDA, CDR2 SQIVND (reference sequence). This CDR3 region has 16 residues. V trimming: 3 bases; J trimming: 7 bases; junction bases outside the gene matches: 10. CDR3 bases: TGTGCCAGTAGTATTCGAACTAGCGGGGTCCGACATACGCAGTATTTT. It translates to CASSIRTSGVRHTQYF.

This clone was observed a single time. V gene TRBV28 combines with J gene TRBJ2-7; TRBD1 agrees at 9 bases. Germline CDR1 reads MDHEN; CDR2 reads SYDVKM. The V gene end was trimmed by 5 bases and the J gene end by 0 bases; junction bases not matched to a gene: 8. The CDR3 spans 16 residues. CDR3 region: CASSAAGTGPSYEQYF. The CDR3 coding sequence is TGTGCCAGCAGTGCTGCCGGGACAGGGCCCTCCTACGAGCAGTACTTC.

The V and J genes are TRBV7-2 and TRBJ1-1; no clear D gene. V shed 2 bases and J shed 1 base, with 11 bases lying between them. Per germline, CDR1 SGHTA and CDR2 FQGNSA. The CDR3 is 15 residues long. CDR3 sequence reads: CASSLYGHSNTEAFF. CDR3 sequence (DNA): TGTGCCAGCAGCTTATATGGGCACTCGAACACTGAAGCTTTCTTT.

The chain uses TRBV6-5 and TRBJ1-1; D gene uncertain. Trimming shortened V by 4 bases and J by 5 bases, and 11 bases separated the two germline ends. CDR3 length equals 13 residues. Germline loops: CDR1 MNHEY, CDR2 SVGAGI. CDR3 amino acids: CASSSGFPTEAFF. The CDR3 bases are TGTGCCAGCAGTTCTGGATTTCCTACTGAAGCTTTCTTT.

This rearrangement joins TRBV14 to TRBJ2-7; 10 bases are shared with TRBD1. The CDR3 is 17 residues long. J gave up 7 bases and V 1 base, and 13 bases lay outside the gene matches. The germline V gene encodes CDR1 SGHDN and CDR2 FVKESK. In DNA, the CDR3 is TGTGCCAGCAGCCAAGGGAGATTCCGGGACAGGGGCGGGGAGCAGTACTTC. Translated: CASSQGRFRDRGGEQYF.

This clone was counted once. CDR3 sequence (DNA): TGTGCCTGGAGTAGGCGAGACCTGGCTCTTTTCTCTGAAGCTTTCTTT. Amino acid sequence: CAWSRRDLALFSEAFF. The rearrangement uses TRBV30 and TRBJ1-1; D gene uncertain. Germline assignment: CDR1 GTSNPN and CDR2 SVGIG (reference sequence). The CDR3 runs 16 residues. Trimming pared 2 bases from V and 6 bases from J, leaving 22 bases between.

V usage is TRBV30 and J usage is TRBJ2-7; D is undetermined. This CDR3 has 13 amino acids. Trimming took 4 bases from V and 3 from J, leaving 13 bases between them. Germline V lookup: CDR1 GTSNPN, CDR2 SVGIG (reference sequence). The CDR3 spells CAWTWRTNYEQYF. In DNA, the CDR3 is TGTGCCTGGACTTGGCGTACAAACTACGAGCAGTACTTC.

The rearrangement uses TRBV5-1 and TRBJ2-1; 9 nucleotides align to TRBD1. After removal of 7 bases from V and 7 bases from J, the junction contained 9 bases not matched to a gene. The germline V gene has CDR1 SGHRS and CDR2 YFSETQ. The CDR3 spans 14 residues. Written as DNA, the CDR3 is TGCGCCAGCGTGCATACAGGGGGCGGGAATGAGCAGTTCTTC. Translating it yields CASVHTGGGNEQFF. Using reference TRBV5-1 and TRBJ2-1 for the parts outside the CDR3, the full variable domain is KAGVTQTPRYLIKTRGQQVTLSCSPISGHRSVSWYQQTPGQGLQFLFEYFSETQRNKGNFPGRFSGRQFSNSRSEMNVSTLELGDSALYLCASVHTGGGNEQFFGPGTRLTVL.

The CDR3 bases are TGTGCCAGCAGTTACTTGTCCGAGGGGAACACTGAAGCTTTCTTT. Its protein is CASSYLSEGNTEAFF. The chain has TRBV6-5 and TRBJ1-1; D is unclear. The V gene's germline CDR1 is MNHEY and CDR2 SVGAGI. V was pared by 1 base and J by 1 base, with 10 bases between. The CDR3 has 15 amino acids.

V is TRBV2 and J is TRBJ2-7; unclear D gene. This CDR3 contains 13 residues. V gave up 4 bases and J gave up 3 bases, with 10 bases separating them. In germline, CDR1 is SNHLY, CDR2 FYNNEI. This chain's CDR3 is CASSVTDLYEQYF. The CDR3 DNA sequence: TGTGCCAGCAGTGTGACGGATCTCTACGAGCAGTACTTC. The variable domain in full, with the rest retrieved from reference TRBV2 and TRBJ2-7, is EPEVTQTPSHQVTQMGQEVILRCVPISNHLYFYWYRQILGQKVEFLVSFYNNEISEKSEIFDDQFSVERPDGSNFTLKIRSTKLEDSAMYFCASSVTDLYEQYFGPGTRLTVT.

The chain uses TRBV5-4 and TRBJ2-2, with 9 bases matching TRBD1. This CDR3 has 18 residues. Germline loops: CDR1 SGHNT, CDR2 YYREEE (reference sequence). V dropped 3 bases and J dropped 5; count of bases not matched to a gene: 14. The CDR3 region has the DNA TGTGCCAGCAGCTCCCCCGGGACAGGGACCTCGAGGACCGGGGAGCTGTTTTTT. This codes for CASSSPGTGTSRTGELFF. The full variable domain, in which reference TRBV5-4 and TRBJ2-2 provide the parts outside the CDR3, is ETGVTQSPTHLIKTRGQQVTLRCSSQSGHNTVSWYQQALGQGPQFIFQYYREEENGRGNFPPRFSGLQFPNYSSELNVNALELDDSALYLCASSSPGTGTSRTGELFFGEGSRLTVL.